This TCR beta chain was captured by sequencing in a study of PD-L1 blockade in urothelial cancer. Time point given: pretreatment peripheral blood. This clone was detected only once. Using immunoSEQ multiplex PCR, the repertoire was profiled, and TCRdb retains in-frame clones only, with some absent. The sample lists roughly 91,000 clones, 85% occurring once. V lost 11 bases to trimming and J lost 10 bases; unmatched junction nucleotides: 8. The CDR3 has 12 amino acids. The germline CDR1 and CDR2 sequences are ENHRY and SYGVKD. Specimen: PBMCs, collected around atezolizumab (anti-PD-L1) treatment. The chain has TRBV10-3 and TRBJ2-1; TRBD1 agrees at 10 bases. The clonotype comes from a man between 60 and 75 years old with urothelial cancer. The CDR3 loop is CASEGTGDEQFF. The CDR3 DNA sequence: TGTGCCTCCGAGGGGACAGGGGACGAGCAGTTCTTC.